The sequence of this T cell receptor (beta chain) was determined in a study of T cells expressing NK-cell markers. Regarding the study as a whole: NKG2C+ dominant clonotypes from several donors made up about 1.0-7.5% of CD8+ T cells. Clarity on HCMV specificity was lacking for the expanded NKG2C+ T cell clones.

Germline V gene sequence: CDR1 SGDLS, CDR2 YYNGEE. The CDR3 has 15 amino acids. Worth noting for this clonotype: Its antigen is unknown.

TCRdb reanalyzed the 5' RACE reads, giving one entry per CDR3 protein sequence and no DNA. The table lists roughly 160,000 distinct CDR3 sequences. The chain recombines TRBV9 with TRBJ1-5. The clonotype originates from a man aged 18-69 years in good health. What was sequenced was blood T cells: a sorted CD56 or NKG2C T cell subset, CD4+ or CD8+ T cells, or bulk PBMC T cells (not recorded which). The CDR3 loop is CASSEADNSNQPQHF.